The next 13 T cell receptor beta chains were all read from a single sample in a study of T cells in Graves' hyperthyroidism and ophthalmopathy. TCR beta CDR3 regions were amplified from RNA transcripts. HTBI primers were the set used in a first-round RT-PCR of the TCR CDR3. In TCRdb, the multiplex PCR reads were re-called with MiXCR into one record per CDR3 protein. The repertoire holds 250,000 to 300,000 distinct CDR3 sequences, roughly 18% seen once, with under 40% in the top ten. The sequencing sample was made of blood. These receptors all stem from a man over 45 with Graves' ophthalmopathy.

This clonotype came up many times. The chain combines TRBV3-1 with TRBJ1-2; 9 bases line up with TRBD1. The V gene end was trimmed by 4 bases and the J gene end by 4 bases; junction bases not matched to a gene: 1. The CDR3 consists of 13 residues. Germline-derived CDR1 and CDR2 are LGHDT and YNNKEL (reference sequence). Here the CDR3 reads CASSPTGGYGYTF. The CDR3 DNA sequence: TGTGCCAGCAGCCCGACAGGGGGCTATGGCTACACCTTC.

This clonotype has at least ten counts. The V gene is TRBV29-1, the J gene TRBJ1-1; no reliable D call. The germline V and J ends were trimmed by 1 base and 1 base, with 10 bases remaining between them. Germline values: CDR1 SQVTM, CDR2 ANQGSEA. This CDR3 has 14 amino acids. The CDR3 protein is CSVEAYGENTEAFF. Written as DNA, the CDR3 is TGCAGCGTTGAAGCGTACGGGGAGAACACTGAAGCTTTCTTT.

This chain connects TRBV11-2 to TRBJ2-4, with no clear D. This CDR3 comprises 12 residues. Germline CDR1 and CDR2: SGHAT and FQNNGV. Trimming removed 5 bases at V and 7 bases at J, with 9 bases between. As DNA, the CDR3 is TGTGCCAGCAGCCCTAGTAGGAACATTCAGTACTTC. Its translation: CASSPSRNIQYF. Based on the CDR3 plus reference TRBV11-2 and TRBJ2-4, the full variable domain is EAGVAQSPRYKIIEKRQSVAFWCNPISGHATLYWYQQILGQGPKLLIQFQNNGVVDDSQLPKDRFSAERLKGVDSTLKIQPAKLEDSAVYLCASSPSRNIQYFGAGTRLSVL.

This clonotype was detected only a few times. Given a much more abundant clone one base away, this may be a read error. V usage is TRBV12-3 or TRBV12-4 and J usage is TRBJ2-7, with TRBD1 identical over 7 bases. Germline trimming cut 6 bases from V and 2 bases from J; bases unmatched to any gene: 1. The CDR3 has 12 amino acids. CDR3 sequence: CASRTGTYEQYF. The DNA for the CDR3 is TGTGCCAGCAGGACAGGGACCTACGAGCAGTACTTC.

This clonotype was picked up many times. This sequence joins TRBV7-9 and TRBJ2-5; 7 nucleotides match TRBD2. Germline V lookup: CDR1 SEHNR, CDR2 FQNEAQ (reference sequence). V dropped 2 bases and J dropped 3; count of bases not matched to a gene: 6. This CDR3 region has 15 residues. The CDR3, as DNA: TGTGCCAGCAGCTTACTGCTAGCGGAAAAAGAGACCCAGTACTTC. Its translation: CASSLLLAEKETQYF.

The chain has TRBV7-6 and TRBJ2-1, with TRBD2 matching 9 bases. The germline V gene has CDR1 SGHVS and CDR2 FNYEAQ. The CDR3 is 16 residues long. Trimming removed 5 bases from V and 4 bases from J; junction bases left unmatched: 9. The CDR3 region has the DNA TGTGCCAGCAGCCCCTCAGCGGGAGGCGCATACAATGAGCAGTTCTTC. It is translated as CASSPSAGGAYNEQFF.

The sample holds many counts of this clonotype. CDR3 sequence (DNA): TGTGCCAGCAGCCGCCTTAGCGGAACTAGCACAGATACGCAGTATTTT. It translates to CASSRLSGTSTDTQYF. The chain links TRBV11-2 to TRBJ2-3; the D gene is possibly TRBD2 (6 bases). Germline CDR1 SGHAT, CDR2 FQNNGV. Trimming pared 5 bases from V and 0 bases from J, leaving 15 bases between. The CDR3 covers 16 residues. The full variable domain, its missing parts supplied by reference TRBV11-2 and TRBJ2-3, is EAGVAQSPRYKIIEKRQSVAFWCNPISGHATLYWYQQILGQGPKLLIQFQNNGVVDDSQLPKDRFSAERLKGVDSTLKIQPAKLEDSAVYLCASSRLSGTSTDTQYFGPGTRLTVL.

The chain recombines TRBV20-1 with TRBJ2-5; the D is unclear. This CDR3 contains 12 residues. V lost 6 bases and J 2 bases, leaving 10 bases between the germline ends. Germline V lookup: CDR1 DFQATT, CDR2 SNEGSKA (reference sequence). The CDR3 nucleotides read TGCAGTGCGCGGCGGAATCAAGAGACCCAGTACTTC. Amino acid sequence: CSARRNQETQYF.

A few counts support this clonotype. The V and J genes are TRBV6-1 and TRBJ1-2; perhaps TRBD1 as D (5 bases). Trimming shortened V by 7 bases and J by 6 bases, and 15 bases separated the two germline ends. The CDR3 consists of 13 residues. Germline loops: CDR1 MNHNS, CDR2 SASEGT. The CDR3 DNA sequence: TGTGCCAGCAAGGGGTCGGCATCGCATGGCTACACCTTC. It codes for CASKGSASHGYTF.

This clonotype was recorded a few times. This sequence joins TRBV6-2 or TRBV6-3 and TRBJ2-1; 12 bases map to TRBD2. From germline, CDR1 is MNHEY and CDR2 SVGEGT. The CDR3 length is 15 residues. After removal of 6 bases from V and 10 bases from J, the junction contained 10 bases not matched to a gene. CDR3 loop: CASRRLAGESREQFF. The CDR3 coding sequence is TGTGCCAGCAGGAGACTAGCGGGAGAAAGCCGCGAGCAGTTCTTC.

The chain is built from TRBV5-1 and TRBJ2-7; D unclear. This CDR3 is 14 amino acids long. Germline V CDR1 and CDR2: SGHRS, YFSETQ. V was cut by 4 bases and J by 3 bases, with 14 bases left in between. CDR3 coding DNA: TGCGCCAGCAGCCTTGACCCCCTAGGCTACGAGCAGTACTTC. It translates to CASSLDPLGYEQYF.

Note on this clonotype: Given a much more abundant clone one base away, this may be a read error. V and J are TRBV28 and TRBJ2-7, with 7 bases aligning to TRBD2. The CDR3 spans 12 residues. The germline gives CDR1 MDHEN, CDR2 SYDVKM. V was clipped by 6 bases and J by 9 bases; unmatched bases: 8. CDR3 coding DNA: TGTGCCAGCAGGGGAGGGCCTCGCGTGCAGTACTTC. Encoded protein: CASRGGPRVQYF.

This chain connects TRBV6-1 to TRBJ2-3; a weak D match, TRBD2 (7 bases). Trimming took 8 bases from V and 2 from J, leaving 14 bases between them. This CDR3 region has 14 residues. Germline CDR1 and CDR2: MNHNS and SASEGT. The CDR3 loop reads CASGRGGVTDTQYF. The CDR3, as DNA: TGTGCCAGCGGAAGGGGGGGTGTCACAGATACGCAGTATTTT.